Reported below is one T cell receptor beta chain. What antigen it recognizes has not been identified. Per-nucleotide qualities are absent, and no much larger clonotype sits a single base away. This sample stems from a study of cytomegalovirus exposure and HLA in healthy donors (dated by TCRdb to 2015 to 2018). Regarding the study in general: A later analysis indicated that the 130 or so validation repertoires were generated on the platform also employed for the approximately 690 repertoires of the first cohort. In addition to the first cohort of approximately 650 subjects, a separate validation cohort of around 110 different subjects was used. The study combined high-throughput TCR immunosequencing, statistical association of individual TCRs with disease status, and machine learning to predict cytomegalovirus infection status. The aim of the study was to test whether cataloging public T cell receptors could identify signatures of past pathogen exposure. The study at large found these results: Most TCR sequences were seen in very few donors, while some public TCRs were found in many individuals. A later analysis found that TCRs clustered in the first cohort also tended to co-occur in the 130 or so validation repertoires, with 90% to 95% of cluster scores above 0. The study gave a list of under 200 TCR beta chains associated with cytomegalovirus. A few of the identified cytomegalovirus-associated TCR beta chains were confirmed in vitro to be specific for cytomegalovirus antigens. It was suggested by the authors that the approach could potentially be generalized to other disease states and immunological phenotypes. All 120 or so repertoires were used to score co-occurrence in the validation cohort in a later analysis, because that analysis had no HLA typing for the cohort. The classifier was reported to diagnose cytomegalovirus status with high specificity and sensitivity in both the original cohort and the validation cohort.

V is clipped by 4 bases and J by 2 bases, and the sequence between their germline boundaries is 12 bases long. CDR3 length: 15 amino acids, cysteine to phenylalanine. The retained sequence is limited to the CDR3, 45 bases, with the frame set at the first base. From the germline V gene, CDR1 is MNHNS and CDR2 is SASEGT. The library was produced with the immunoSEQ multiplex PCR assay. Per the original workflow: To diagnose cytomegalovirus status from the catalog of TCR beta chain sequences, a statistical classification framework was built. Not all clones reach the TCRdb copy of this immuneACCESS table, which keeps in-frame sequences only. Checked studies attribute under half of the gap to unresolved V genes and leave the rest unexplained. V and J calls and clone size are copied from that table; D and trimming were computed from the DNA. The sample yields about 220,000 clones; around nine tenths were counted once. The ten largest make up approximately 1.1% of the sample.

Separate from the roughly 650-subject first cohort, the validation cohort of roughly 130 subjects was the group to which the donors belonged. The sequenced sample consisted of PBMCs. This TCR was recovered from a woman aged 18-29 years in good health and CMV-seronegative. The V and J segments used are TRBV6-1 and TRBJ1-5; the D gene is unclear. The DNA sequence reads TGTGCCAGCAGTGTCTTCGAAGCACGCAATCAGCCCCAGCATTTT. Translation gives CASSVFEARNQPQHF.